This T cell receptor beta chain comes out of a study of T cell responses to AZD1222 COVID-19 vaccine (dated by TCRdb to the early 2020s). Notes on the research overall: AZD1222 recipients whose second dose came at about 4 weeks and those whose second dose came at about 12 weeks were combined into one group, since spike-specific TCR depth and breadth did not differ between the two schedules. Trial participants were enrolled by age into 18-55, 56-69 and 70-plus year subgroups, with roughly 160, 29 and 62 TCR-sequenced participants respectively. TCR sequencing covered more than 230 trial participants: 200 to 210 given two doses of AZD1222 and about 26 given two doses of MenACWY control vaccine.

The CDR3 regions of human TCRbeta chains were analyzed by immunosequencing. Concerning the study's data processing: TCRs in the repertoires were compared against a reference library of SARS-CoV-2-specific TCRs that had been generated with the MIRA antigen-specificity platform. Breadth was defined as the fraction of unique TCRs that were SARS-CoV-2-associated, and depth was defined as the fraction of total T cells that were SARS-CoV-2-associated. Using the MIRA data, each spike-specific TCR was mapped to the spike region that the TCR reacts to and placed in a CD4 or CD8 class. Log10-transformed breadth and depth values were compared by one-way ANOVA with Sidak's multiple comparisons tests. TCRdb limited this immuneACCESS table to in-frame rearrangements with V and J called. A share of clones is missing; checked studies link under half to unresolved V genes, and the rest is unexplained. The V and J calls and the clone size are those of that table, but D and trimming were determined from the DNA. For this sample the table gives about 87,000 clones, of which roughly 90% were detected only once. Clones ranked in the top ten supply less than 3% of the sample.

Taken from cysteine to phenylalanine, the CDR3 has 14 residues. Only the CDR3 part of the read is kept: 42 bases, read in frame from the first base. The CDR1 and CDR2 encoded by the germline V gene (reference sequence) are LNHDA and SQIVND. At the junction V is shortened by 3 bases and J by 10 bases, with 13 bases in between. Concerning this clone itself: The specificity of this receptor is unknown. No much larger clonotype is one base removed from it; base qualities were not supplied.

What the time point label conveys for this sample: baseline before first vaccination. Samples from vaccinated people were obtained from the UK trials COV001 and COV002, which included a single-blind randomized controlled phase 2/3 trial of AZD1222 (ChAdOx1 nCoV-19) in healthy adults. For TCRbeta chain sequencing, PBMC samples were collected from trial participants at day 0 and at day 28 after the second dose. Overall results and qualifications from the work: Because no day 14 peak-response samples were available, the repertoires could be characterized only after the peak T cell response. In the small 56-69-year group, the increase in depth fell short of significance, most likely because of low power. A significant rise in spike-specific TCR breadth and depth was observed after two AZD1222 doses relative to day 0 and relative to MenACWY recipients. Participants were mostly white British, with more females than males. The authors suggested clonal diversity may have been underestimated. Epitopes outside the regions mutated in the B.1.351 and B.1.1.7 variants were reportedly recognized by nearly half of the unique spike-specific TCRs. Only 5 to 7 AZD1222 recipients were SARS-CoV-2 seropositive at baseline, limiting conclusions about previously exposed vaccinees. The vaccine-associated CD4 TCRs covered the entire spike protein, and the dominant responses fell in regions 160-218 and 743-854.

This TCR derives from an adult in good health. Sequences were derived from peripheral blood, sampled on day 0 of AZD1222 vaccination. Recombination linked TRBV19 to TRBJ1-6; the D gene is unclear. The CDR3 amino acid sequence is: CASSIWNEDSPLHF. DNA sequence: TGTGCCAGTAGTATTTGGAATGAGGACTCACCCCTCCACTTT.